Each of the 16 T cell receptor beta chains below was sequenced from the same sample in a study of T cells in Graves' hyperthyroidism and ophthalmopathy. What was amplified from RNA transcripts were TCR beta CDR3 regions. The TCR CDR3 was amplified in a first-round RT-PCR using the HTBI primer set. TCRdb reprocessed the multiplex PCR reads with MiXCR, giving one entry per CDR3 protein. Altogether a few hundred thousand distinct CDR3 sequences are present, roughly a fifth being singletons, with the ten largest covering less than 45%. The sequencing sample was made of blood. These receptors were obtained from a man in his forties or fifties with Graves' ophthalmopathy.

This clonotype was found a few times. As DNA, the CDR3 is TGCGCCAGCAGCCCGATGGGACAGGGGAGGGACATTCAGTACTTC. This encodes CASSPMGQGRDIQYF. The chain has TRBV5-1 and TRBJ2-4, with TRBD1 identical over 10 bases. This CDR3 is 15 amino acids long. In germline, CDR1 is SGHRS, CDR2 YFSETQ. Trimming cost V 4 bases and J 8 bases; bases outside gene matches: 9.

The chain has TRBV12-3 or TRBV12-4 and TRBJ2-1, with TRBD2 matching 8 bases. The CDR3 totals 15 residues. Losses at the gene ends were 7 bases for V and 0 bases for J; bases not matched to a gene: 5. The CDR3 region is CASTLSGSSYNEQFF. CDR3 sequence (DNA): TGTGCCAGCACCTTAAGCGGGAGCTCCTACAATGAGCAGTTCTTC.

The chain links TRBV30 to TRBJ2-7; D may be TRBD2 (5 bases). Trimming removed 2 bases from V and 9 bases from J, with 20 bases in between. This CDR3 region has 14 residues. The germline V gene encodes CDR1 GTSNPN and CDR2 SVGIG (reference sequence). The CDR3 DNA follows: TGTGCCTGGAGTATGTGGGGAGTAGGTAATGGGCAGTACTTC. Its translation is CAWSMWGVGNGQYF.

The V gene is TRBV10-3, the J gene TRBJ1-1, with a weak D call TRBD1 (6 bases). Germline V lookup: CDR1 ENHRY, CDR2 SYGVKD. This CDR3 region has 13 residues. Trimming took off 2 bases at V and 8 bases at J, with 12 bases between the two ends. In DNA, the CDR3 is TGTGCCATCAGTGAGCGGCAGGGGCAAGAAGCTTTCTTT. Protein product: CAISERQGQEAFF.

This clonotype was observed a few times. V is TRBV11-2 and J is TRBJ2-7; 9 nucleotides align to TRBD1. V was clipped by 5 bases and J by 6 bases; unmatched bases: 8. CDR1 and CDR2 from the germline V gene are SGHAT and FQNNGV. CDR3 length equals 14 residues. The CDR3 DNA sequence: TGTGCCAGCAGCCCTGGGACAGGGAAGGCCGAGCAGTACTTC. It specifies CASSPGTGKAEQYF.

This clonotype has at least ten counts. This chain links TRBV3-1 with TRBJ1-1; D remains unclear. The V gene's germline CDR1 is LGHDT and CDR2 YNNKEL (reference sequence). Trimming pared 6 bases from V and 1 base from J, leaving 9 bases between. The length of the CDR3 is 13 residues. This chain's CDR3 is CASRLKENTEAFF. CDR3 nucleotides: TGTGCCAGCAGGTTAAAGGAGAACACTGAAGCTTTCTTT.

This clonotype showed up many times. This chain links TRBV3-1 with TRBJ1-5; the D gene is possibly TRBD1 (5 bases). The germline V gene encodes CDR1 LGHDT and CDR2 YNNKEL (reference sequence). Trimming took off 7 bases at V and 3 bases at J, with 13 bases between the two ends. The CDR3 totals 14 residues. The CDR3 DNA sequence: TGTGCCAGCACCCAGGGTACGGACAATCAGCCCCAGCATTTT. Protein product: CASTQGTDNQPQHF.

In its sample, this clonotype was seen many times. V is TRBV5-6 and J is TRBJ2-3; a possible D gene is TRBD2 (5 bases). V was shortened by 0 bases and J by 6 bases, with 11 bases between the two germline ends. Per the germline V gene, CDR1 is SGHDT and CDR2 is YYEEEE. This CDR3 comprises 14 residues. The CDR3: CASSLGSGTDTQYF. CDR3 DNA sequence: TGTGCCAGCAGCTTGGGATCGGGAACGGATACGCAGTATTTT.

The chain uses TRBV6-1 and TRBJ1-6; 7 bases line up with TRBD1. CDR1 is MNHNS and CDR2 is SASEGT in the germline V gene. V shed 4 bases and J 4 bases; nucleotides not matched to a gene: 4. The CDR3 covers 15 residues. This chain's CDR3 is CASSAGQEYNSPLHF. CDR3 coding DNA: TGTGCCAGCAGTGCCGGACAGGAGTATAATTCACCCCTCCACTTT.

This clonotype was observed many times. This rearrangement joins TRBV7-9 to TRBJ2-1; 14 positions agree with TRBD2. Germline CDR1 and CDR2: SEHNR and FQNEAQ (reference sequence). The CDR3 covers 16 residues. V dropped 1 base and J dropped 10; count of bases not matched to a gene: 6. The CDR3 protein is CASSLEGLAGVGEQFF. The CDR3 DNA is TGTGCCAGCAGCTTAGAGGGACTAGCGGGAGTTGGGGAGCAGTTCTTC.

The sample holds many counts of this clonotype. V gene TRBV30 combines with J gene TRBJ1-1, with no clear D. Germline CDR1 reads GTSNPN; CDR2 reads SVGIG (reference sequence). The length of the CDR3 is 14 residues. Between the trimmed V and J ends, which lost 2 bases and 4 bases, there was a span of 14 bases. Here the CDR3 reads CAWSLLGFSTEAFF. The CDR3 DNA reads as TGTGCCTGGAGTCTCTTGGGTTTTTCCACTGAAGCTTTCTTT.

This chain's CDR3 is CASSSYSFSYEQYF. In DNA form, the CDR3 reads TGTGCCAGCAGCTCTTACAGTTTCTCCTACGAGCAGTACTTC. The J gene is TRBJ2-7, the V gene TRBV13; no firm D call. V was clipped by 4 bases and J by 0 bases, with 10 bases between them. The germline V gene encodes CDR1 PRHDT and CDR2 FYEKMQ (reference sequence). The CDR3 covers 14 residues.

This clonotype was seen many times. CDR3 loop: CASSLGQMGTEAFF. The CDR3 nucleotides read TGCGCCAGCAGCTTGGGACAGATGGGTACTGAAGCTTTCTTT. The rearrangement links TRBV5-1 to TRBJ1-1, with D possibly being TRBD1 (5 bases). The V gene lost 0 bases and the J gene lost 5 bases, with 11 bases spanning the gap. This CDR3 is built from 14 residues. Germline CDR1 reads SGHRS; CDR2 reads YFSETQ.

The table lists this clonotype with a few counts. The chain is built from TRBV20-1 and TRBJ2-1; D could derive from TRBD1 or TRBD2 (5 bases each). The CDR3 has 13 residues. Deletions cut 3 bases from V and 8 bases from J, with 14 bases between. Germline V gene lookup returns CDR1 DFQATT and CDR2 SNEGSKA (reference sequence). The CDR3 protein is CSASAGADDEQFF. The CDR3 DNA reads as TGCAGTGCTAGTGCCGGGGCGGACGATGAGCAGTTCTTC.

Ten or more counts support this clonotype. The DNA of the CDR3 is TGTGCCAGCAGCCAAATTTCGGGGACGCAGTATTTT. This gives the protein CASSQISGTQYF. The rearrangement joins TRBV11-2 to TRBJ2-3; perhaps TRBD2 as D (5 bases). The germline V gene has CDR1 SGHAT and CDR2 FQNNGV. This CDR3 is 12 amino acids long. V gave up 5 bases and J gave up 9 bases, with 12 bases separating them.

The table lists this clonotype with a count of one. The chain recombines TRBV29-1 with TRBJ2-7; weak D call: TRBD1 (5 bases). The germline CDR1 and CDR2 sequences are SQVTM and ANQGSEA. The ends were cut back, 4 bases at V and 9 bases at J, with 13 bases in the middle. The CDR3 spans 11 residues. The CDR3 spells CSVVRVNVQYF. DNA for the CDR3: TGCAGCGTTGTCAGGGTTAATGTGCAGTACTTC.